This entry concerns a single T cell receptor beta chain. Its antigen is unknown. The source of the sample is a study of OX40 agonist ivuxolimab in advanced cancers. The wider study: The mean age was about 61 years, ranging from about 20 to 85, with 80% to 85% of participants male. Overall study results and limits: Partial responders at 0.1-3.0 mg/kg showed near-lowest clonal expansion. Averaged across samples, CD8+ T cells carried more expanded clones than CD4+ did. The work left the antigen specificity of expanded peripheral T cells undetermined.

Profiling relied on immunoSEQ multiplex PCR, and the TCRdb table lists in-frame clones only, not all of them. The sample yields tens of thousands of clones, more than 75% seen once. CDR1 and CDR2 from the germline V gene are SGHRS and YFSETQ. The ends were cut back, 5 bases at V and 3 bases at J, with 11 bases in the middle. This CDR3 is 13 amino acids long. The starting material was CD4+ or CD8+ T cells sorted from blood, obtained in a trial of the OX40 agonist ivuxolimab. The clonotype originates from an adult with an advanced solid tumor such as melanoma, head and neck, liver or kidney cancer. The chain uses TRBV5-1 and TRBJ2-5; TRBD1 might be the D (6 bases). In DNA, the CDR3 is TGCGCCAGCAGGACAGGTTACAAAGAGACCCAGTACTTC. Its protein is CASRTGYKETQYF. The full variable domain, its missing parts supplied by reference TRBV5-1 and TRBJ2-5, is KAGVTQTPRYLIKTRGQQVTLSCSPISGHRSVSWYQQTPGQGLQFLFEYFSETQRNKGNFPGRFSGRQFSNSRSEMNVSTLELGDSALYLCASRTGYKETQYFGPGTRLLVL.